Listed below are T cell receptor beta chains from one sample, sequenced in a study of cytomegalovirus exposure and HLA in healthy donors. Sequencing was performed with immunoSEQ multiplex PCR; in TCRdb, only in-frame clones are kept and a portion is missing. In the table there are 150,000 to 200,000 clones, around 73% of which are singletons. Sequenced material: PBMCs. All receptors come from a male donor in good health and CMV-seronegative. CDR3s include the opening cysteine and the closing phenylalanine or tryptophan. The D gene is left open where the match is weak. Not all rows give a size; the values are once, few, many and, for expanded clones, a class.

v_gene: TRBV6-6
d_gene: TRBD1
j_gene: TRBJ1-2
abundance: NA
CDR3aa: CASSEGQTKHYGYTF
CDR3nt: TGTGCCAGCAGTGAGGGACAGACCAAACACTATGGCTACACCTTC

v_gene: TRBV7-6
d_gene: TRBD2
j_gene: TRBJ2-3
abundance: NA
CDR3aa: CASSPLAGKVDTQYF
CDR3nt: TGTGCCAGCAGCCCCCTAGCGGGGAAGGTAGATACGCAGTATTTT

v_gene: TRBV18
d_gene: NA
j_gene: TRBJ1-3
abundance: NA
CDR3aa: CASSASRPRGVTGNTIYF
CDR3nt: TGTGCCAGCTCAGCCTCGAGACCCAGGGGAGTTACTGGAAACACCATATATTTT

v_gene: TRBV9
d_gene: NA
j_gene: TRBJ1-1
abundance: NA
CDR3aa: CASSVGGRDTEAFF
CDR3nt: TGTGCCAGCAGCGTAGGGGGGCGAGACACTGAAGCTTTCTTT

v_gene: TRBV6-5
d_gene: NA
j_gene: TRBJ2-7
abundance: once
CDR3aa: CASGGSTAYEQYF
CDR3nt: TGTGCCAGCGGGGGGTCTACAGCCTACGAGCAGTACTTC

v_gene: TRBV19
d_gene: NA
j_gene: TRBJ2-1
abundance: NA
CDR3aa: CASSWGTAISYNEQFF
CDR3nt: TGTGCCAGTAGTTGGGGGACTGCCATATCCTACAATGAGCAGTTCTTC

v_gene: TRBV11-3
d_gene: TRBD2
j_gene: TRBJ2-1
abundance: few
CDR3aa: CASSLGGRAGGNEQFF
CDR3nt: TGTGCCAGCAGCTTAGGTGGGAGGGCCGGAGGGAATGAGCAGTTCTTC

v_gene: TRBV28
d_gene: TRBD2
j_gene: TRBJ2-5
abundance: NA
CDR3aa: CASTTLAGRETQYF
CDR3nt: TGTGCCAGCACCACTCTAGCGGGGAGAGAGACCCAGTACTTC

v_gene: TRBV5-8
d_gene: NA
j_gene: TRBJ1-1
abundance: once
CDR3aa: CASSLGQKNTEAFF
CDR3nt: TGTGCCAGCAGCTTGGGGCAGAAGAACACTGAAGCTTTCTTT

v_gene: TRBV19
d_gene: TRBD2
j_gene: TRBJ2-1
abundance: NA
CDR3aa: CASSIRGLAGVDEQFF
CDR3nt: TGTGCCAGTAGTATTCGGGGACTAGCGGGAGTAGATGAGCAGTTCTTC